Below, 32 T cell receptor beta chains from the same sample are listed, as sequenced in a study of blood T cell repertoires in COVID-19. TCRdb's table, derived via immunoSEQ multiplex PCR, lists solely in-frame clones and lacks some. The sample holds about 76,000 clones, roughly nine tenths seen once. Sequenced material: peripheral blood. These receptors all come from a man aged 50 to 60 with acute or convalescent COVID-19.

This chain connects TRBV20-1 to TRBJ1-2, with D tentatively TRBD1 (6 bases). This CDR3 has 16 amino acids. Deletions cut 3 bases from V and 6 bases from J, with 23 bases between. Per the germline V gene, CDR1 is DFQATT and CDR2 is SNEGSKA (reference sequence). CDR3 DNA: TGCAGTGCTAGTCCGGAGTTGCTACAGGGATCAGATGGCTACACCTTC. This codes for CSASPELLQGSDGYTF.

The rearrangement joins TRBV7-9 to TRBJ2-5; 7 positions agree with TRBD1. V was clipped by 5 bases and J by 5 bases; unmatched bases: 5. The V gene's germline CDR1 is SEHNR and CDR2 FQNEAQ (reference sequence). CDR3 size: 13 residues. The CDR3 nucleotides are TGTGCCAGCAGCAAACAGGGGTCGGAGACCCAGTACTTC. This codes for CASSKQGSETQYF.

J is TRBJ1-5 and V is TRBV28, with D possibly TRBD1 on 5 matching bases. The CDR3 has 14 residues. Per the germline V gene, CDR1 is MDHEN and CDR2 is SYDVKM. V lost 6 bases to trimming and J lost 5 bases, with 14 bases between them. CDR3 sequence reads: CASSLESGHQPQHF. The CDR3 nucleotides are TGTGCCAGCAGCCTGGAGTCAGGGCATCAGCCCCAGCATTTT.

The chain uses TRBV7-8 and TRBJ1-5; the D gene is possibly TRBD1 (6 bases). The CDR3 extends over 13 amino acids. V lost 5 bases and J lost 6, with 11 bases in between. The V gene's germline CDR1 is SGHVS and CDR2 FQNEAQ. CDR3 loop: CASSNGTTQPQHF. The CDR3 DNA reads TGTGCCAGCAGCAACGGGACAACTCAGCCCCAGCATTTT.

The chain combines TRBV5-1 with TRBJ1-6, with 8 positions matching TRBD1. In germline, CDR1 is SGHRS, CDR2 YFSETQ. Trimming at V came to 4 bases and at J to 3 bases, leaving 6 bases not matched to a gene. This CDR3 is 16 amino acids long. The CDR3 spells CASSVSDRGYNSPLHF. CDR3 DNA sequence: TGCGCCAGCAGCGTCTCTGACAGGGGCTATAATTCACCCCTCCACTTT.

V usage is TRBV7-2 and J usage is TRBJ2-3; D ambiguous. V was clipped by 1 base and J by 3 bases, with 8 bases between them. Germline CDR1 is SGHTA and CDR2 is FQGNSA. The CDR3 loop spans 14 amino acids. CDR3 in DNA: TGTGCCAGCAGCTTAGATTCCAGGACAGATACGCAGTATTTT. It is translated as CASSLDSRTDTQYF.

This clone was counted once. The chain has TRBV28 and TRBJ1-5; D not certain. Germline lookup yields CDR1 MDHEN and CDR2 SYDVKM. V lost 11 bases to trimming and J lost 4 bases, with 12 bases between them. CDR3 length equals 12 residues. The CDR3 region has the DNA TGTGCCGGGCGGGGTCCTAATCAGCCCCAGCATTTT. Amino acids: CAGRGPNQPQHF.

CDR3: CSPTQGTVSYEQYF. The CDR3 nucleotides are TGCAGCCCCACCCAGGGCACAGTGAGCTACGAGCAGTACTTC. The V call is TRBV29-1, the J call TRBJ2-7; D may be TRBD1 (5 bases). Germline lookup yields CDR1 SQVTM and CDR2 ANQGSEA. Between the trimmed V and J ends, which lost 8 bases and 3 bases, there was a span of 20 bases. CDR3 length equals 14 residues.

CDR3 DNA: TGCGCCAGCAGTCAAAATCTAGACCCAAAAAACGGGGTTTACGAGCAGTACTTC. Its protein is CASSQNLDPKNGVYEQYF. The rearrangement links TRBV23-1 to TRBJ2-7, with D possibly TRBD2 on 5 matching bases. TRBV23-1 is an open reading frame, and its role is uncertain. The CDR3 sequence is 18 residues long. V lost 2 bases to trimming and J lost 4 bases, with 24 bases between them.

The chain has TRBV3-1 (or the pseudogene TRBV3-2) and TRBJ2-3, with 9 bases identical to TRBD2. Germline trimming cut 3 bases from V and 3 bases from J; bases unmatched to any gene: 4. The CDR3 has 15 amino acids. CDR1 and CDR2 from the germline V gene are LGHDT and YNNKEL (reference sequence). CDR3 coding DNA: TGTGCCAGCAGCCACCTAGCGGGGACAACAGATACGCAGTATTTT. Residues: CASSHLAGTTDTQYF.

J is TRBJ2-3 and V is TRBV5-1; 8 bases fit TRBD1. Germline V gives CDR1 SGHRS, CDR2 YFSETQ. CDR3 size: 13 residues. Trimming cost V 3 bases and J 6 bases; bases outside gene matches: 3. Here the CDR3 reads CASSSGQGDTQYF. The CDR3 DNA is TGCGCCAGCAGCTCTGGACAGGGCGATACGCAGTATTTT.

The chain combines TRBV6-2 or TRBV6-3 with TRBJ1-3; D is unresolved. Per the germline V gene, CDR1 is MNHEY and CDR2 is SVGEGT. Deletions cut 0 bases from V and 0 bases from J, with 6 bases between. The CDR3 has 15 residues. The CDR3: CASSYSRSSGNTIYF. The CDR3 region has the DNA TGTGCCAGCAGTTACTCAAGGAGCTCTGGAAACACCATATATTTT.

The chain is built from TRBV7-2 and TRBJ1-5, with 7 bases lining up with TRBD1. Looked up from germline, CDR1 is SGHTA and CDR2 is FQGNSA. This CDR3 is 14 amino acids long. Trimming removed 1 base from V and 5 bases from J; junction bases left unmatched: 2. The CDR3 region has the DNA TGTGCCAGCAGCTTAGATCAGGGGGATCAGCCCCAGCATTTT. Residues: CASSLDQGDQPQHF.

The chain has TRBV11-1 and TRBJ1-1; D is undetermined. The CDR3 runs 13 residues. CDR1 and CDR2 (germline): SGHAT, FQDESV (reference sequence). The V end lost 4 bases, the J end lost 1 base, and 7 bases lay between the germline ends. The CDR3 DNA follows: TGTGCCAGCAGCTGGGGAGAGAACACTGAAGCTTTCTTT. Protein product: CASSWGENTEAFF.

The V call is TRBV6-5, the J call TRBJ2-1, with a possible D match to TRBD1 (6 bases). The CDR3 is made up of 13 amino acids. V shed 5 bases and J shed 9 bases, with 14 bases lying between them. Per the germline V gene, CDR1 is MNHEY and CDR2 is SVGAGI. The CDR3 here is CASSNRVFGEQFF. The CDR3 DNA is TGTGCCAGCAGTAACAGGGTGTTCGGTGAGCAGTTCTTC.

This sequence joins TRBV19 and TRBJ1-2; possible D gene TRBD1, 5 bases. V was cut by 7 bases and J by 4 bases, with 10 bases left in between. CDR1 is LNHDA, CDR2 SQIVND, per germline (reference sequence). The CDR3 contains 12 residues. CDR3 protein: CASTQGIYGYTF. CDR3 DNA: TGTGCCAGTACGCAGGGTATCTATGGCTACACCTTC. Complete variable domain (other parts from reference TRBV19 and TRBJ1-2): DGGITQSPKYLFRKEGQNVTLSCEQNLNHDAMYWYRQDPGQGLRLIYYSQIVNDFQKGDIAEGYSVSREKKESFPLTVTSAQKNPTAFYLCASTQGIYGYTFGSGTRLTVV.

The V call is TRBV5-8, the J call TRBJ2-3; 7 nucleotides match TRBD2. Germline assignment: CDR1 SGHTS and CDR2 YDEGEE. The V and J ends lost 4 bases and 0 bases, in that order; junction bases with no gene match: 8. The CDR3 loop spans 16 amino acids. The CDR3 sequence: CASSRRRGTSTDTQYF. CDR3 bases: TGTGCCAGCAGCCGTCGGCGGGGGACTAGCACAGATACGCAGTATTTT.

The chain is built from TRBV19 and TRBJ2-1, with TRBD2 identical over 7 bases. This CDR3 has 14 amino acids. The J segment lost 9 bases and the V segment lost 7 bases, leaving 12 bases of the junction unmatched. Germline-derived CDR1 and CDR2 are LNHDA and SQIVND (reference sequence). As DNA, the CDR3 is TGTGCCAGTACCCCCCGGAGTGGGGGGGGTGAGCAGTTCTTC. This gives the protein CASTPRSGGGEQFF.

V usage is TRBV2 and J usage is TRBJ1-4; TRBD1 aligns across 10 bases. Trimming cost V 6 bases and J 7 bases; bases outside gene matches: 2. Germline V gene lookup returns CDR1 SNHLY and CDR2 FYNNEI. CDR3 length: 13 amino acids. The CDR3 spells CASSRDRGEKLFF. The CDR3 DNA reads TGTGCCAGCAGCCGGGACAGGGGTGAAAAACTGTTTTTT. The variable domain in full, completed from reference TRBV2 and TRBJ1-4, reads EPEVTQTPSHQVTQMGQEVILRCVPISNHLYFYWYRQILGQKVEFLVSFYNNEISEKSEIFDDQFSVERPDGSNFTLKIRSTKLEDSAMYFCASSRDRGEKLFFGSGTQLSVL.

This chain joins TRBV15 and TRBJ2-7; 7 bases are shared with TRBD1. The CDR3 runs to 15 residues. Per the germline V gene, CDR1 is LNHNV and CDR2 is YYDKDF (reference sequence). V lost 0 bases and J lost 0; bases outside the gene matches: 2. CDR3 in DNA: TGTGCCACCAGCAGAGAGACAGGGCTCTCCTACGAGCAGTACGTC. As protein: CATSRETGLSYEQYV.

V usage is TRBV18 and J usage is TRBJ2-5, with D perhaps TRBD2 (6 bases). Trimming removed 0 bases at V and 3 bases at J, with 11 bases between. The CDR3 contains 15 residues. CDR1 is KGHSH and CDR2 is LQKENI in the germline V gene. The CDR3: CASSPPFRGKETQYF. DNA for the CDR3: TGTGCCAGCTCACCACCGTTCCGGGGGAAAGAGACCCAGTACTTC.

This clone has just one count. The chain uses TRBV27 and TRBJ1-5; D is unclear. Germline V gene sequence: CDR1 MNHEY, CDR2 SMNVEV (reference sequence). The CDR3 has 13 amino acids. Trimming cost V 6 bases and J 6 bases, with 12 bases left between them. This chain's CDR3 is CASRKWEGQPQHF. The DNA for the CDR3 is TGTGCCAGCAGAAAATGGGAGGGTCAGCCCCAGCATTTT.

The V gene is TRBV7-2, the J gene TRBJ1-4; unclear D gene. CDR3 length equals 16 residues. CDR1 is SGHTA and CDR2 is FQGNSA in the germline V gene. V was shortened by 4 bases and J by 8 bases, with 20 bases between the two germline ends. The CDR3, as DNA: TGTGCCAGCAGCTCACCCGGGCGGGATTCGGGAGAAAAACTGTTTTTT. This translates into CASSSPGRDSGEKLFF.

The rearrangement joins TRBV10-3 to TRBJ1-3; D not resolved. This CDR3 is 14 amino acids long. Germline CDR1 is ENHRY and CDR2 is SYGVKD. The V end was cut by 6 bases, the J end by 4 bases, with 13 bases between. The CDR3 DNA sequence: TGTGCCATCAGGCCAGGCGCGACCGGAAACACCATATATTTT. Translating gives CAIRPGATGNTIYF.

V usage is TRBV2 and J usage is TRBJ1-5; D is perhaps TRBD1 (6 bases). Trimming took off 7 bases at V and 1 base at J, with 17 bases between the two ends. The CDR3 is 16 residues long. Germline V gives CDR1 SNHLY, CDR2 FYNNEI. The CDR3 loop is CASTLDSRASNQPQHF. The CDR3, as DNA: TGTGCCAGCACCCTGGACAGCAGGGCGAGCAATCAGCCCCAGCATTTT.

The chain uses TRBV28 and TRBJ1-2; no firm D call. This CDR3 has 11 amino acids. CDR1 and CDR2 (germline): MDHEN, SYDVKM. The CDR3 loop is CGIGGNYGYTF. CDR3 DNA: TGTGGGATCGGAGGGAACTATGGCTACACCTTC.

This chain joins TRBV2 and TRBJ2-3, with 7 bases identical to TRBD1. Germline assignment: CDR1 SNHLY and CDR2 FYNNEI. V shed 5 bases and J 0 bases; nucleotides not matched to a gene: 2. The CDR3 extends over 14 amino acids. Written as DNA, the CDR3 is TGTGCCAGCAGTTCACAGGGGAGCACAGATACGCAGTATTTT. Translation: CASSSQGSTDTQYF. Supplemented by reference TRBV2 and TRBJ2-3, the full variable domain reads EPEVTQTPSHQVTQMGQEVILRCVPISNHLYFYWYRQILGQKVEFLVSFYNNEISEKSEIFDDQFSVERPDGSNFTLKIRSTKLEDSAMYFCASSSQGSTDTQYFGPGTRLTVL.

This clone appeared a single time. CDR3 nucleotides: TGTGCCAGCAGCAAATGGGGGCAGCATTATGGCTACACCTTC. It is translated as CASSKWGQHYGYTF. This chain links TRBV21-1 with TRBJ1-2; TRBD1, the D gene given by the table, was not confirmed from the DNA. TRBV21-1 is a pseudogene. The CDR3 runs 14 residues.

The V and J genes are TRBV5-3 and TRBJ2-5, with a possible D match to TRBD1 (7 bases). Being an ORF, TRBV5-3 has a function that is uncertain. CDR3 length: 15 residues. V lost 2 bases and J 5 bases, leaving 16 bases between the germline ends. As DNA, the CDR3 is TGTGCCAGAAGCTTAGCGACAGGGCGGGATGAGACCCAGTACTTC. Residues: CARSLATGRDETQYF.

The V call is TRBV6-6, the J call TRBJ2-3; 10 positions match TRBD2. This CDR3 is 16 amino acids long. The germline CDR1 and CDR2 sequences are MNHNY and SVGAGI (reference sequence). V was pared by 4 bases and J by 8 bases, with 12 bases of the junction left unmatched. The CDR3 DNA follows: TGTGCCAGCAGTTCGGGGGGAGCGGGGGGGCAGGGTACGCAGTATTTT. This encodes CASSSGGAGGQGTQYF.

The genes are TRBV19 and TRBJ2-7; 10 bases fit TRBD2. The CDR3 loop spans 15 amino acids. The trim removed 5 bases at V and 7 bases at J, leaving 11 bases unmatched. Looked up from germline, CDR1 is LNHDA and CDR2 is SQIVND (reference sequence). The CDR3 bases are TGTGCCAGTAGTTTAACCTCGGGACTAGCGAATGAGCAGTACTTC. Translated, it gives CASSLTSGLANEQYF.

The chain employs TRBV15 and TRBJ2-7; D might be TRBD1 (5 bases). CDR1 LNHNV and CDR2 YYDKDF come from the germline V gene (reference sequence). CDR3 length: 14 residues. The ends were cut back, 0 bases at V and 2 bases at J, with 8 bases in the middle. CDR3 region: CATSRDQGAYEQYF. The CDR3 nucleotides read TGTGCCACCAGCAGAGATCAAGGGGCCTACGAGCAGTACTTC.